A single sample is the source of the 21 T cell receptor beta chains below, sequenced in a study of T cell repertoires in cytomegalovirus infection. Using its own MiXCR run on the reads, TCRdb lists one record per CDR3 protein. Of approximately 300,000 distinct CDR3 sequences in the sample, almost 30% were seen once. Their antigens are not known. The sequencing used cultured PBMCs, collected from culture after CMV antigen stimulation. The receptors come from a human donor in good health (CMV status not recorded). Some clones in this sample may be carry-over from other donors' samples.

This clonotype turned up a few times. CDR3 DNA sequence: TGTGCCAGCAGTTACTCGACCCCTGGACAGGTTGATGGCTACACCTTC. Translation: CASSYSTPGQVDGYTF. The chain couples TRBV6-5 to TRBJ1-2; 7 bases are shared with TRBD1. Unmatched junction bases numbered 10, after V lost 0 bases and J lost 6 bases. The CDR3 length is 16 residues. CDR1 and CDR2 from the germline V gene are MNHEY and SVGAGI.

This clonotype was counted between two and nine times. The chain combines TRBV19 with TRBJ1-4; D perhaps matches TRBD1 (5 bases). Germline V gene data show CDR1 as LNHDA and CDR2 as SQIVND (reference sequence). The CDR3 sequence is 14 residues long. V was pared by 7 bases and J by 5 bases, with 14 bases between. CDR3 sequence (DNA): TGTGCCAGTAACCCGGGACGGTTGAATGAAAAACTGTTTTTT. Translation gives CASNPGRLNEKLFF.

This chain joins TRBV12-3 or TRBV12-4 and TRBJ1-1; D possibly corresponds to TRBD1 (5 bases). CDR3 length: 13 amino acids. Trimming took off 3 bases at V and 6 bases at J, with 11 bases between the two ends. The CDR3 DNA is TGTGCCAGCAGTTTTGGGGGAGGCCCTGAAGCTTTCTTT. Translation: CASSFGGGPEAFF.

This clonotype was detected once. The chain uses TRBV20-1 and TRBJ1-3; D unresolved. The CDR3 has 15 residues. Germline lookup yields CDR1 DFQATT and CDR2 SNEGSKA (reference sequence). Trimming removed 3 bases at V and 0 bases at J, with 12 bases between. The CDR3 nucleotides read TGCAGTGCTAGTCCGGCAGCCTTCTCTGGAAACACCATATATTTT. Its translation: CSASPAAFSGNTIYF.

The chain joins TRBV7-3 to TRBJ1-1; perhaps TRBD1 as D (6 bases). The germline V gene encodes CDR1 SGHTA and CDR2 FQGTGA. CDR3 length: 16 residues. V lost 5 bases and J 1 base, leaving 17 bases between the germline ends. CDR3 bases: TGTGCCAGCAGCCCTAAAGGGCAGGGGTGGAACACTGAAGCTTTCTTT. This sequence encodes CASSPKGQGWNTEAFF.

Regarding this clonotype: This clone may be a read error of a much larger clone one base away. The rearrangement uses TRBV4-3 and TRBJ1-1; TRBD1 aligns across 8 bases. The CDR3 contains 15 residues. Per germline, CDR1 LGHNA and CDR2 YSLEER. The CDR3 DNA reads as TGCGCCAGCAGCCAAGATTGGGACAGGAGGACTGACGCTTTCTTT. It is translated as CASSQDWDRRTDAFF.

This clonotype has more than one count but fewer than ten. This chain uses TRBV12-3 or TRBV12-4 with TRBJ2-1, with TRBD1 matching over 7 bases. After removal of 0 bases from V and 8 bases from J, the junction contained 1 base not matched to a gene. The CDR3 is 13 residues long. The DNA of the CDR3 is TGTGCCAGCAGTTTAGCGCAGGGGGATGAGCAGTTCTTC. It encodes CASSLAQGDEQFF.

This clonotype was counted between two and nine times. CDR3 amino acids: CASSLVSIRAQETQYF. The DNA for the CDR3 is TGTGCCAGCAGCTTAGTGTCGATCCGCGCTCAAGAGACCCAGTACTTC. The chain is built from TRBV7-9 and TRBJ2-5; no definite D call. Trimming cost V 1 base and J 2 bases, with 14 bases left between them. Germline values: CDR1 SEHNR, CDR2 FQNEAQ (reference sequence). The CDR3 has 16 amino acids.

This clonotype was picked up a small number of times. V gene TRBV6-2 or TRBV6-3 combines with J gene TRBJ2-1; the D is unclear. The germline V gene encodes CDR1 MNHEY and CDR2 SVGEGT. The CDR3 covers 16 residues. V was cut by 2 bases and J by 0 bases, with 11 bases left in between. The CDR3 loop reads CASSYTAPSSYNEQFF. The CDR3 nucleotides read TGTGCCAGCAGTTACACGGCCCCAAGCTCCTACAATGAGCAGTTCTTC.

The chain has TRBV5-1 and TRBJ2-3; D is perhaps TRBD1 (5 bases). The V end lost 5 bases, the J end lost 4 bases, and 11 bases lay between the germline ends. The CDR3 runs 13 residues. The germline CDR1 and CDR2 sequences are SGHRS and YFSETQ. CDR3 amino acids: CASSDLRADTQYF. The CDR3 DNA reads as TGCGCCAGCAGTGATCTCAGGGCAGATACGCAGTATTTT.

The chain uses TRBV6-6 and TRBJ1-5; no reliable D call. Trimming shortened V by 6 bases and J by 3 bases, and 15 bases separated the two germline ends. CDR1 is MNHNY and CDR2 is SVGAGI in the germline V gene (reference sequence). This CDR3 contains 15 residues. The CDR3, as DNA: TGTGCCAGCAGCCACTTTTACACCGACAATCAGCCCCAGCATTTT. It specifies CASSHFYTDNQPQHF.

This clonotype was counted only a few times. The chain is built from TRBV13 and TRBJ1-2; 10 bases fit TRBD1. V was clipped by 5 bases and J by 5 bases; unmatched bases: 2. The germline CDR1 and CDR2 sequences are PRHDT and FYEKMQ (reference sequence). The CDR3 extends over 13 amino acids. This CDR3 reads CASSQGQGYGYTF. The CDR3 nucleotides are TGTGCCAGCAGCCAGGGACAGGGGTATGGCTACACCTTC.

This clonotype was counted between two and nine times. This chain uses TRBV10-2 with TRBJ1-2; a weak D match, TRBD1 (5 bases). Germline loops: CDR1 WSHSY, CDR2 SAAADI. The ends were cut back, 4 bases at V and 3 bases at J, with 12 bases in the middle. The CDR3 length is 14 residues. The CDR3 nucleotides read TGCGCCAGCAGTGCCAACCGGGGGGACTATGGCTACACCTTC. This sequence encodes CASSANRGDYGYTF.

The chain links TRBV19 to TRBJ1-2, with TRBD1 matching 10 bases. This CDR3 is built from 15 residues. Germline V gene lookup returns CDR1 LNHDA and CDR2 SQIVND (reference sequence). J was trimmed by 4 bases and V by 6 bases; bases with no gene match: 8. The CDR3 here is CASSEPGQGSYGYTF. CDR3 in DNA: TGTGCCAGTAGCGAGCCGGGACAGGGGTCCTATGGCTACACCTTC. Combining the CDR3 with reference TRBV19 and TRBJ1-2 gives the whole variable domain DGGITQSPKYLFRKEGQNVTLSCEQNLNHDAMYWYRQDPGQGLRLIYYSQIVNDFQKGDIAEGYSVSREKKESFPLTVTSAQKNPTAFYLCASSEPGQGSYGYTFGSGTRLTVV.

The chain is built from TRBV6-5 and TRBJ2-3; D is unresolved. The CDR3 has 16 residues. CDR1 and CDR2 (germline): MNHEY, SVGAGI. Trimming pared 2 bases from V and 4 bases from J, leaving 16 bases between. CDR3 DNA sequence: TGTGCCAGCAGTTACGAGGCCAGAGCCGGCCCAGATACGCAGTATTTT. Amino acid sequence: CASSYEARAGPDTQYF.

The rearrangement joins TRBV7-4 to TRBJ1-4, with a tentative D call TRBD1 (5 bases). The CDR3 is 15 amino acids. V shed 4 bases and J shed 6 bases, with 15 bases lying between them. Germline V gene sequence: CDR1 SGHVT, CDR2 SQSDAQ. The CDR3 DNA reads TGTGCCAGCAGCTACCAAGGCAGGGCGGATGAAAAACTGTTTTTT. The encoded protein is CASSYQGRADEKLFF.

This rearrangement joins TRBV5-6 to TRBJ1-1; D perhaps matches TRBD1 (5 bases). The CDR3 length is 13 residues. Germline values: CDR1 SGHDT, CDR2 YYEEEE. Trimming took off 0 bases at V and 7 bases at J, with 10 bases between the two ends. CDR3 region: CASSLETENEAFF. The DNA of the CDR3 is TGTGCCAGCAGCTTGGAGACAGAAAATGAAGCTTTCTTT.

The chain employs TRBV6-5 and TRBJ1-6; D might be TRBD1 (6 bases). The germline V gene encodes CDR1 MNHEY and CDR2 SVGAGI. The CDR3 runs 16 residues. Trimming shortened V by 2 bases and J by 6 bases, and 14 bases separated the two germline ends. This chain's CDR3 is CASSYPRGRVNSPLHF. CDR3 sequence (DNA): TGTGCCAGCAGTTACCCCCGGGGGCGCGTTAATTCACCCCTCCACTTT.

This sequence joins TRBV9 and TRBJ2-2, with unresolved D. Germline CDR1 reads SGDLS; CDR2 reads YYNGEE. V was cut by 0 bases and J by 7 bases, with 4 bases left in between. This CDR3 is 12 amino acids long. Written as DNA, the CDR3 is TGTGCCAGCAGCGTAGTGGGCGGGGAGCTGTTTTTT. Its protein product is CASSVVGGELFF. The whole variable domain, remainder taken from reference TRBV9 and TRBJ2-2, is DSGVTQTPKHLITATGQRVTLRCSPRSGDLSVYWYQQSLDQGLQFLIQYYNGEERAKGNILERFSAQQFPDLHSELNLSSLELGDSALYFCASSVVGGELFFGEGSRLTVL.

There are a few counts of this clonotype. DNA of the CDR3: TGTGCCAGCGGAGGGCTAGCGGGAGGCAATGAGCAGTTCTTC. It translates to CASGGLAGGNEQFF. The chain recombines TRBV28 with TRBJ2-1; 11 positions match TRBD2. The CDR3 runs to 14 residues. Germline loops: CDR1 MDHEN, CDR2 SYDVKM. V dropped 8 bases and J dropped 6; count of bases not matched to a gene: 6.

This clonotype was detected ten times or more. The chain joins TRBV7-8 to TRBJ1-2, with 12 bases matching TRBD1. Trimming removed 3 bases from V and 8 bases from J; junction bases left unmatched: 7. The CDR3 length is 15 residues. CDR1 SGHVS and CDR2 FQNEAQ come from the germline V gene. The CDR3 nucleotides read TGTGCCAGCAGCTTGGAGTCCGGGACAGGGGGCGGCTACACCTTC. Amino acids: CASSLESGTGGGYTF.